The next 6 T cell receptor beta chains were all read from a single sample in a study of shared clonotypes between healthy human individuals. Sequencing used immunoSEQ multiplex PCR; TCRdb keeps in-frame clones, though not all of them. The sample lists around 2.5 million clones; over 85% were seen once. Sample: naive CD4+ T cells from PBMCs. The subset: CD45RA+ positively selected. These receptor sequences come from a man younger than 35 in good health. Some clones in this sample may be carry-over from other donors' samples.

This clone is a singleton in its sample. The chain has TRBV28 and TRBJ2-2; 9 bases map to TRBD1. The CDR3 totals 15 residues. In germline, CDR1 is MDHEN, CDR2 SYDVKM. After removal of 6 bases from V and 1 base from J, the junction contained 3 bases not matched to a gene. The CDR3 protein is CASRTGGGNTGELFF. CDR3 sequence (DNA): TGTGCCAGCAGAACAGGGGGCGGGAACACCGGGGAGCTGTTTTTT. Looking up the rest from reference TRBV28 and TRBJ2-2 gives the full variable domain: DVKVTQSSRYLVKRTGEKVFLECVQDMDHENMFWYRQDPGLGLRLIYFSYDVKMKEKGDIPEGYSVSREKKERFSLILESASTNQTSMYLCASRTGGGNTGELFFGEGSRLTVL.

The rearrangement uses TRBV4-1 and TRBJ2-1; D not certain. V gave up 8 bases and J gave up 0 bases, with 11 bases separating them. The CDR3 is 14 residues long. The germline V gene encodes CDR1 MGHRA and CDR2 YSYEKL. The CDR3 sequence: CASARVLSYNEQFF. CDR3 bases: TGCGCCAGCGCTCGGGTCCTCTCCTACAATGAGCAGTTCTTC.

Of note for this clone: Other DNA sequences from this sample encode an identical CDR3 as well. The chain uses TRBV5-1 and TRBJ1-1; the D is unclear. V shed 2 bases and J shed 1 base, with 9 bases lying between them. The CDR3 is 14 residues long. Germline loops: CDR1 SGHRS, CDR2 YFSETQ. The CDR3 coding sequence is TGCGCCAGCAGCTTTTCTTCGGGGAACACTGAAGCTTTCTTT. The encoded protein is CASSFSSGNTEAFF. The full variable domain, in which reference TRBV5-1 and TRBJ1-1 provide the parts outside the CDR3, is KAGVTQTPRYLIKTRGQQVTLSCSPISGHRSVSWYQQTPGQGLQFLFEYFSETQRNKGNFPGRFSGRQFSNSRSEMNVSTLELGDSALYLCASSFSSGNTEAFFGQGTRLTVV.

The chain combines TRBV6-5 with TRBJ1-6, with a possible D match to TRBD1 (5 bases). CDR3 size: 15 residues. The ends were cut back, 5 bases at V and 9 bases at J, with 17 bases in the middle. Germline V lookup: CDR1 MNHEY, CDR2 SVGAGI. The DNA for the CDR3 is TGTGCCAGCAGTCCCTTTCGCCAGGGTGGTTCACCCCTCCACTTT. Translation: CASSPFRQGGSPLHF.

This chain links TRBV4-3 with TRBJ1-1, with D possibly TRBD1 on 5 matching bases. The CDR3 extends over 17 amino acids. V dropped 1 base and J dropped 1 base, with 16 bases sitting between them. Per germline, CDR1 LGHNA and CDR2 YSLEER. In nucleotides, the CDR3 is TGCGCCAGCAGCCAAGGGAACGCCGGACATTCGAACACTGAAGCTTTCTTT. It translates to CASSQGNAGHSNTEAFF.

J is TRBJ2-1 and V is TRBV2; TRBD2 matches at 10 bases. The CDR3 is 15 residues long. Per germline, CDR1 SNHLY and CDR2 FYNNEI. Germline trimming cut 7 bases from V and 7 bases from J; bases unmatched to any gene: 10. This CDR3 is CASTRPSGSGNEQFF. The CDR3 region has the DNA TGTGCCAGCACAAGACCTAGCGGGAGTGGAAATGAGCAGTTCTTC.